The rows below give T cell receptor beta chains drawn from one sample of a study of regulatory T cells in long-lasting Graves disease. MiXCR, run by TCRdb on the multiplex PCR reads, gives a single entry per CDR3 protein. The sample lists roughly 500,000 distinct CDR3 sequences; roughly 15% were seen once. The same sample was also studied in work on T cells in Graves' hyperthyroidism and ophthalmopathy.

Sequences were derived from peripheral blood mononuclear cells (PBMCs), sampled at new diagnosis, from a patient treated with antithyroid drugs. These receptors all stem from a woman between 45 and 65 years old with Graves disease. CDR3s include the opening cysteine and the closing phenylalanine or tryptophan.

v_call: TRBV20-1
j_call: TRBJ2-3
cdr3_aa: CSARQQGPLSGAKDTQYF

v_call: TRBV5-1
j_call: TRBJ1-5
cdr3_aa: CASSPSGTDSFGQPQHF

v_call: TRBV5-1
j_call: TRBJ2-1
cdr3_aa: CASSSATGRDYNEQFF

v_call: TRBV30
j_call: TRBJ2-5
cdr3_aa: CAWEAGTPLKF

v_call: TRBV6-1
j_call: TRBJ1-5
cdr3_aa: CASSPRTGIVVTQPQHF

v_call: TRBV12-3/TRBV12-4
j_call: TRBJ2-7
cdr3_aa: CASSFSGGQYF

v_call: TRBV14
j_call: TRBJ2-1
cdr3_aa: CASSLSLVADNEQFF

v_call: TRBV11-2
j_call: TRBJ2-5
cdr3_aa: CASSFPGTSGLQSQETQYF

v_call: TRBV10-3
j_call: TRBJ2-3
cdr3_aa: CATRTSGRVSQSTDTQYF

v_call: TRBV7-9
j_call: TRBJ2-1
cdr3_aa: CASSSVGGEQFF

v_call: TRBV2
j_call: TRBJ2-3
cdr3_aa: CASSIRDSQTDTQYF

v_call: TRBV19
j_call: TRBJ1-1
cdr3_aa: CASRDVNTEAFF

v_call: TRBV5-8
j_call: TRBJ1-1
cdr3_aa: CASSFLGQSSTEAFF

v_call: TRBV30
j_call: TRBJ2-7
cdr3_aa: CAWAPFAGTGGRYEQYF

v_call: TRBV10-3
j_call: TRBJ2-7
cdr3_aa: CAISVRGSSYEQYF

v_call: TRBV27
j_call: TRBJ1-3
cdr3_aa: CASSSHSGNTIYF

v_call: TRBV27
j_call: TRBJ1-5
cdr3_aa: CASSSTPGGGNQPQHF

v_call: TRBV6-5
j_call: TRBJ2-5
cdr3_aa: CASSYPPAGAETQYF

v_call: TRBV6-2/TRBV6-3
j_call: TRBJ2-7
cdr3_aa: CASSSPLADEQYF

v_call: TRBV28
j_call: TRBJ2-1
cdr3_aa: CASSSSGRLYNEQFF

v_call: TRBV20-1
j_call: TRBJ1-1
cdr3_aa: CSARLSGNTEAFF

v_call: TRBV27
j_call: TRBJ2-3
cdr3_aa: CASILRVRGPVFTDTQYF

v_call: TRBV30
j_call: TRBJ1-4
cdr3_aa: CAWSGNVVEKLFF

v_call: TRBV28
j_call: TRBJ1-5
cdr3_aa: CASSSPDTSNQPQHF

v_call: TRBV6-7
j_call: TRBJ1-6
cdr3_aa: CASSYGDRPSNSPLHF

v_call: TRBV27
j_call: TRBJ2-3
cdr3_aa: CASSLTRGSTDTQYF

v_call: TRBV11-3
j_call: TRBJ2-2
cdr3_aa: CASSLGLAAPGELFF

v_call: TRBV28
j_call: TRBJ1-1
cdr3_aa: CASSSPGPGGVGPEAFF

v_call: TRBV5-1
j_call: TRBJ2-7
cdr3_aa: CASSLGGQGWEQYF

v_call: TRBV4-1
j_call: TRBJ2-7
cdr3_aa: CASSQGRRSALEQYF

v_call: TRBV28
j_call: TRBJ2-1
cdr3_aa: CASSDKFMGSNEQFF

v_call: TRBV9
j_call: TRBJ1-3
cdr3_aa: CASSRDHRGNTIYF